These 27 T cell receptor beta chains originate from one sample sequenced in a study of radiotherapy plus CTLA-4 blockade in lung cancer. Some clones are missing from TCRdb's copy, which holds only in-frame ones; the method was immunoSEQ multiplex PCR. This sample carries 55,000 to 80,000 clones, around 80% of them seen once, and the ten largest clones take around 7%. The input for sequencing was peripheral blood, taken from a patient treated with radiotherapy plus ipilimumab. Every receptor here comes from a human donor with non-small cell lung cancer who had a complete response to radiotherapy plus ipilimumab.

This clone was detected only a few times. The rearrangement links TRBV4-1 to TRBJ2-3; tentatively, D is TRBD1 or TRBD2 (5 bases each). This CDR3 contains 12 residues. The germline gives CDR1 MGHRA, CDR2 YSYEKL. V was cut by 4 bases and J by 9 bases, with 11 bases left in between. DNA of the CDR3: TGCGCCAGCAGCCTCCCCCGGGGCACGCAGTATTTT. Translated: CASSLPRGTQYF.

J is TRBJ1-5 and V is TRBV2; a possible D gene is TRBD1 (6 bases). V lost 7 bases to trimming and J lost 4 bases, with 8 bases between them. Germline CDR1 is SNHLY and CDR2 is FYNNEI. The CDR3 runs to 12 residues. CDR3 DNA sequence: TGTGCCAGCAACAGGGAGAATCAGCCCCAGCATTTT. It specifies CASNRENQPQHF.

V and J are TRBV19 and TRBJ2-7; weak D call: TRBD2 (7 bases). CDR3 length equals 16 residues. V gave up 2 bases and J gave up 8 bases, with 22 bases separating them. CDR1 LNHDA and CDR2 SQIVND come from the germline V gene (reference sequence). CDR3 region: CASSIRGGADIRKQYF. Here the CDR3 DNA reads TGTGCCAGTAGTATACGTGGGGGGGCGGACATACGCAAGCAGTACTTC.

The rearrangement joins TRBV2 to TRBJ2-3; 7 bases map to TRBD2. Looked up from germline, CDR1 is SNHLY and CDR2 is FYNNEI. V was pared by 6 bases and J by 11 bases, with 14 bases of the junction left unmatched. The CDR3 is 14 residues long. CDR3 DNA: TGTGCCAGCAGCCTACTAGTCTCTGGGGGGGGGCAGTATTTT. It encodes CASSLLVSGGGQYF.

The chain joins TRBV9 to TRBJ1-5; D not resolved. CDR3 size: 15 residues. Per germline, CDR1 SGDLS and CDR2 YYNGEE. V lost 0 bases and J 11 bases, leaving 18 bases between the germline ends. CDR3 amino acids: CASSVGFGPEHSQHF. For the CDR3, the DNA is TGTGCCAGCAGCGTAGGTTTTGGCCCCGAGCATTCCCAGCATTTT.

The chain recombines TRBV6-1 with TRBJ2-2, with D perhaps assigned TRBD1 or TRBD2 (5 bases each). There are 14 residues in the CDR3. Germline-derived CDR1 and CDR2 are MNHNS and SASEGT. Trimming took off 1 base at V and 4 bases at J, with 7 bases between the two ends. Written as DNA, the CDR3 is TGTGCCAGCAGTGAAGGGGGACGCACCGGGGAGCTGTTTTTT. This sequence encodes CASSEGGRTGELFF.

This clone occurred once. The rearrangement uses TRBV25-1 and TRBJ1-4, with D maybe TRBD1 (5 bases). V lost 3 bases and J 4 bases, leaving 9 bases between the germline ends. CDR3 length: 14 amino acids. Germline loops: CDR1 MGHDK, CDR2 SYGVNS. CDR3 DNA sequence: TGTGCCAGCAGTGATCAGGGAATTAATGAAAAACTGTTTTTT. Protein sequence: CASSDQGINEKLFF.

V gene TRBV6-1 combines with J gene TRBJ2-7; 9 nucleotides match TRBD1. V lost 6 bases to trimming and J lost 2 bases; unmatched junction nucleotides: 5. CDR3 length: 14 residues. The germline V gene has CDR1 MNHNS and CDR2 SASEGT. Here the CDR3 DNA reads TGTGCCAGCAGGGGACAGGGTACCACCTACGAGCAGTACTTC. Translation: CASRGQGTTYEQYF.

V usage is TRBV6-6 and J usage is TRBJ1-5, with a weak D call TRBD1 (5 bases). Deletions cut 7 bases from V and 2 bases from J, with 18 bases between. The germline gives CDR1 MNHNY, CDR2 SVGAGI (reference sequence). CDR3 length: 16 amino acids. For the CDR3, the DNA is TGTGCCAGCACCACCGGCGGGGCGGGGGGCAATCAGCCCCAGCATTTT. It codes for CASTTGGAGGNQPQHF.

The rearrangement links TRBV10-3 to TRBJ1-5; D possibly corresponds to TRBD1 (5 bases). The CDR3 consists of 17 residues. Germline values: CDR1 ENHRY, CDR2 SYGVKD. Trimming took off 4 bases at V and 1 base at J, with 17 bases between the two ends. CDR3: CAISGGGSVPSNQPQHF. CDR3 nucleotides: TGTGCCATCAGTGGGGGGGGGAGTGTACCAAGCAATCAGCCCCAGCATTTT.

The chain is built from TRBV4-2 and TRBJ2-7, with D maybe TRBD1 (6 bases). Trimming cost V 0 bases and J 2 bases, with 11 bases left between them. This CDR3 is 15 amino acids long. Germline V gives CDR1 LGHNA, CDR2 YNFKEQ. CDR3 region: CASSQDLGQPYEQYF. For the CDR3, the DNA is TGTGCCAGCAGCCAAGATCTTGGACAGCCCTACGAGCAGTACTTC.

With respect to this clone: A read error may account for a junction end that differs from germline. CDR3 DNA sequence: TGTGCTAGCAGCCCCGGACTAGCGGGAGTAAGTGAGCAGTTCTTC. It is translated as CASSPGLAGVSEQFF. The chain links TRBV7-7 to TRBJ2-1, with 13 bases aligning to TRBD2. The germline gives CDR1 SSHAT, CDR2 FNYEAQ (reference sequence). This CDR3 contains 15 residues.

This clone has a handful of counts. V gene TRBV10-3 combines with J gene TRBJ1-3, with D unclear. The CDR3 sequence is 13 residues long. Trimming removed 2 bases at V and 4 bases at J, with 6 bases between. Germline V lookup: CDR1 ENHRY, CDR2 SYGVKD. The chain's CDR3 is CAISERSGNTIYF. The CDR3 region has the DNA TGTGCCATCAGTGAGAGGTCCGGAAACACCATATATTTT.

V is TRBV21-1 and J is TRBJ2-2; TRBD2, the table's D call, was not compared with the DNA. TRBV21-1 is shown as a pseudogene. This CDR3 spans 13 amino acids. This CDR3 reads CASRTKNTGELFF. DNA of the CDR3: TGTGCCAGCAGGACTAAGAACACCGGGGAGCTGTTTTTT.

The chain carries TRBV6-1 and TRBJ2-7; 7 nucleotides align to TRBD1. There are 14 residues in the CDR3. The V gene's germline CDR1 is MNHNS and CDR2 SASEGT. V shed 10 bases, J shed 2 bases, and the junction held 11 bases outside the gene matches. The CDR3: CATLVGQRPYEQYF. CDR3 bases: TGTGCCACCTTGGTGGGACAGCGACCCTACGAGCAGTACTTC.

This chain links TRBV5-4 with TRBJ1-2; 7 nucleotides match TRBD1. This CDR3 comprises 15 residues. CDR1 and CDR2 from the germline V gene are SGHNT and YYREEE (reference sequence). The V gene end was trimmed by 4 bases and the J gene end by 0 bases; junction bases not matched to a gene: 6. The CDR3 loop is CASSPGTDANYGYTF. The CDR3, as DNA: TGTGCCAGCAGCCCAGGGACAGATGCTAACTATGGCTACACCTTC.

This clone turned up a few times. The chain carries TRBV4-3 and TRBJ1-5; D not certain. Per the germline V gene, CDR1 is LGHNA and CDR2 is YSLEER. The CDR3 is 15 amino acids. Trimming pared 1 base from V and 7 bases from J, leaving 14 bases between. This CDR3 is CASSQALGFGQPQHF. The CDR3 coding sequence is TGCGCCAGCAGCCAAGCATTAGGGTTCGGGCAGCCCCAGCATTTT.

This clone was detected a few times. The rearrangement links TRBV28 to TRBJ1-1; 9 bases fit TRBD1. V lost 2 bases and J lost 5; bases outside the gene matches: 9. CDR3 length: 16 amino acids. In germline, CDR1 is MDHEN, CDR2 SYDVKM. CDR3 nucleotide sequence: TGTGCCAGCAGTTTAGCGGGACAGGGCGAGAGAACTGAAGCTTTCTTT. Translating it yields CASSLAGQGERTEAFF.

This sequence joins TRBV14 and TRBJ2-1; D gene ambiguous. The CDR3 totals 13 residues. Germline-derived CDR1 and CDR2 are SGHDN and FVKESK. V was trimmed by 6 bases and J by 2 bases, leaving 8 bases between them. The CDR3 region is CASRATPYNEQFF. Written as DNA, the CDR3 is TGTGCCAGCAGGGCGACTCCCTACAATGAGCAGTTCTTC.

The CDR3 sequence: CASSLGNEGNEQFF. CDR3 DNA sequence: TGTGCCAGCAGCTTAGGTAATGAAGGTAATGAGCAGTTCTTC. This chain uses TRBV11-3 with TRBJ2-1; D gene unclear. The CDR3 contains 14 residues. Germline V CDR1 and CDR2: SGHNT, YENEEA. V was clipped by 1 base and J by 7 bases, with 11 bases between them. Looking up the rest from reference TRBV11-3 and TRBJ2-1 gives the full variable domain: EAGVVQSPRYKIIEKKQPVAFWCNPISGHNTLYWYLQNLGQGPELLIRYENEEAVDDSQLPKDRFSAERLKGVDSTLKIQPAELGDSAVYLCASSLGNEGNEQFFGPGTRLTVL.

V is TRBV10-3 and J is TRBJ2-1, with D possibly being TRBD1 or TRBD2 (5 bases each). Germline assignment: CDR1 ENHRY and CDR2 SYGVKD. This CDR3 is built from 14 residues. Trimming pared 5 bases from V and 10 bases from J, leaving 18 bases between. DNA for the CDR3: TGTGCCATCAGTAACCCGGGACCCCAGGCGGAGCAGTTCTTC. Translated, it gives CAISNPGPQAEQFF.

The chain recombines TRBV7-2 with TRBJ2-5; no firm D call. Germline CDR1 SGHTA, CDR2 FQGNSA. CDR3 length: 15 amino acids. Deletions cut 1 base from V and 2 bases from J, with 11 bases between. CDR3 nucleotides: TGTGCCAGCAGCTTAGACGTGTATGGGCAAGAGACCCAGTACTTC. Translating gives CASSLDVYGQETQYF.

The V call is TRBV6-5, the J call TRBJ1-1; D remains unclear. The germline CDR1 and CDR2 sequences are MNHEY and SVGAGI. Trimming stripped 11 bases from V and 7 bases from J, with 14 bases between. This CDR3 has 11 amino acids. Here the CDR3 DNA reads TGTGCCGCTTCCAGCCGACTTGAAGCTTTCTTT. This translates into CAASSRLEAFF.

The rearrangement links TRBV6-6 to TRBJ1-4; 8 bases map to TRBD1. V lost 6 bases and J lost 3; bases outside the gene matches: 6. Germline CDR1 is MNHNY and CDR2 is SVGAGI (reference sequence). This CDR3 contains 15 residues. In DNA, the CDR3 is TGTGCCAGCAGGATCCGGACAGGGCCTAATGAAAAACTGTTTTTT. It codes for CASRIRTGPNEKLFF.

The V call is TRBV11-2, the J call TRBJ2-1, with D unresolved. CDR3 length: 14 residues. From germline, CDR1 is SGHAT and CDR2 FQNNGV. V shed 6 bases and J shed 3 bases, with 12 bases lying between them. This CDR3 is CASRFQSLYNEQFF. As DNA, the CDR3 is TGTGCCAGCAGATTTCAGTCCCTCTACAATGAGCAGTTCTTC.

The chain links TRBV5-1 to TRBJ2-3; TRBD1 or TRBD2 may be the D gene (6 bases each). From germline, CDR1 is SGHRS and CDR2 YFSETQ. CDR3 length: 14 residues. V was trimmed by 0 bases and J by 5 bases, leaving 10 bases between them. For the CDR3, the DNA is TGCGCCAGCAGCTTGGCGGGGGCAGGAGATACGCAGTATTTT. It codes for CASSLAGAGDTQYF.

The chain couples TRBV5-1 to TRBJ2-1, with D possibly being TRBD2 (7 bases). The V and J ends lost 4 bases and 0 bases respectively, with 14 bases between them. The CDR3 contains 16 residues. CDR1 SGHRS and CDR2 YFSETQ come from the germline V gene. The chain's CDR3 is CASSPGGGDSYNEQFF. The CDR3 region has the DNA TGCGCCAGCAGCCCCGGAGGGGGGGACTCCTACAATGAGCAGTTCTTC.